This T cell receptor (beta chain) is drawn from a study of immune evolution from preneoplasia to lung adenocarcinoma. Study findings and constraints: Top clone frequencies peaked in normal lung, apparently declining through invasive adenocarcinoma. Later-stage lesions seemingly showed higher T cell density and diversity than normal lung.

Note on this clone: Its antigen is not known.

TCRdb's copy holds only in-frame clones and misses some; the assay was immunoSEQ multiplex PCR. Of approximately 4,000 clones in the sample, roughly 80% were seen once. The sequence was collected from a person aged 65-85 years with lung adenocarcinoma. The sequencing input was FFPE adjacent normal lung tissue.

CDR3 sequence (DNA): TGTGCCTGGACGGCGGGGCCGGCTAACTATGGCTACACCTTC. Its protein product is CAWTAGPANYGYTF. V usage is TRBV30 and J usage is TRBJ1-2; a possible D gene is TRBD1 (5 bases). The CDR3 runs to 14 residues. V lost 4 bases and J lost 0, with 12 bases in between. Germline loops: CDR1 GTSNPN, CDR2 SVGIG (reference sequence). Variable domain in full (rest from reference TRBV30 and TRBJ1-2): SQTIHQWPATLVQPVGSPLSLECTVEGTSNPNLYWYRQAAGRGLQLLFYSVGIGQISSEVPQNLSASRPQDRQFILSSKKLLLSDSGFYLCAWTAGPANYGYTFGSGTRLTVV.